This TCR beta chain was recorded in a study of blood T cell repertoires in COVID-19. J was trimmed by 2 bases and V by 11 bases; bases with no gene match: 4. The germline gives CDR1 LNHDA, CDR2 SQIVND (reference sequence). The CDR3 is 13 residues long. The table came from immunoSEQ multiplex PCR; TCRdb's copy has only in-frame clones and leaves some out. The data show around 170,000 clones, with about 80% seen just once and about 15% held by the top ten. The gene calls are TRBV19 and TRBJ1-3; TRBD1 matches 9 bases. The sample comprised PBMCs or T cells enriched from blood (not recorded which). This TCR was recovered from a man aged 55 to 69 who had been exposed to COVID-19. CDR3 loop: CAGDRAPGNTIYF. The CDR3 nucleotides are TGTGCCGGGGACAGGGCCCCTGGAAACACCATATATTTT.